The clone carrying this T cell receptor beta chain was found many times. A single record per CDR3 protein comes from TCRdb applying MiXCR to the PCR reads. The table lists 50,000 to 70,000 distinct CDR3 sequences, around 20% of them singletons. This record comes from a study of molecular identifiers for immune sequencing clone quantification. This CDR3 has 15 amino acids. Germline V gene sequence: CDR1 MNHEY, CDR2 SVGAGI. Trimming at V came to 4 bases and at J to 3 bases, leaving 5 bases not matched to a gene. The specimen was naive CD8+ T cells from blood, with Jurkat cell RNA spiked in. The subset denotes: FACS-sorted CD8+CD4-CCR7+CD45RA+ naive T cells. The receptor was derived from a human donor in good health. Some libraries in this study had Jurkat cell RNA spiked in. V gene TRBV6-5 combines with J gene TRBJ2-7; 11 bases agree with TRBD1. The CDR3 here is CASSSGQGALYEQYF. The CDR3 DNA reads as TGTGCCAGCAGTTCCGGACAGGGGGCACTCTACGAGCAGTACTTC.